A selection of T cell receptor beta chains follows, all from one sample in a study of blood T cell repertoires in COVID-19. Some clones are missing from TCRdb's copy, which holds only in-frame ones; the method was immunoSEQ multiplex PCR. The repertoire holds some 220,000 clones, with roughly 80% as singletons. The sequencing input was peripheral blood. Receptors originate from a woman in her seventies with COVID-19, enrolled during active disease. Each CDR3 is given with its conserved first and last residue. A D gene is named only where the DNA matches it firmly.

>TRBV18|TRBJ2-3|TRBD2
TGTGCCAGCTCACCGGGACTAGCTAGGGAAGATACGCAGTATTTT
CASSPGLAREDTQYF
>TRBV4-3|TRBJ2-2|TRBD2
TGCGCCAGCAGCCAAGATTCTCTAGCGGGAGTCCGGGCGGGGGAGCTGTTTTTT
CASSQDSLAGVRAGELFF
>TRBV30|TRBJ2-5|.
TGTGCCTGGAACGCACCTAAAATGACAGGCAGGGAGACCCAGTACTTC
CAWNAPKMTGRETQYF
>TRBV6-2/TRBV6-3|TRBJ2-3|TRBD2
TGTGCCAGCAGCCGGGGACTAGAGAACACAGATACGCAGTATTTT
CASSRGLENTDTQYF
>TRBV5-4|TRBJ2-2|TRBD2
TGTGCCAGCAGCCCGGGGACTAGCGGGAGGAGGAGCGGGGAGCTGTTTTTT
CASSPGTSGRRSGELFF
>TRBV27|TRBJ1-1|.
TGTGCCAGCAGTTCCGACCAGACATCGAACACTGAAGCTTTCTTT
CASSSDQTSNTEAFF
>TRBV6-4|TRBJ2-1|TRBD2
TGTGCCAGCAGTGACAGAGCGGGAGCCTACAATGAGCAGTTCTTC
CASSDRAGAYNEQFF
>TRBV19|TRBJ2-2|TRBD2
TGTGCCAGTAGTATTAGCGGGAGTGGAGGCGGGGAGCTGTTTTTT
CASSISGSGGGELFF
>TRBV5-1|TRBJ1-1|TRBD1
TGCGCCAGCAGCGGGAGACAGGGGTTGAACACTGAAGCTTTCTTT
CASSGRQGLNTEAFF
>TRBV28|TRBJ2-1|.
TGTGCCAGCAGTCCATACAGCTCCTACAATGAGCAGTTCTTC
CASSPYSSYNEQFF
>TRBV9|TRBJ2-3|.
TGTGCCAGCAGCGGGGACTTCCCAGATACGCAGTATTTT
CASSGDFPDTQYF